Listed here is a single T cell receptor (beta chain). Its antigen is still unknown. This CDR3 is also generated by other DNA sequences in the sample. This entry belongs to a study of cytomegalovirus exposure and HLA in healthy donors. Across the study: Earlier results showed roughly 110 million unique TCR beta sequences derived from about 179 million T cells. Notes on the study in general: Association of a missense DCLRE1C variant with TCR beta V- and J-gene trimming was reported in a later analysis. Common viral pathogens seemed to be connected with several of the most significant clusters, according to a later analysis.

PCR used 60 Vbeta primers and 13 Jbeta primers. Sequencing was performed with immunoSEQ multiplex PCR; in TCRdb, only in-frame clones are kept and a portion is missing. Of about 160,000 clones in the sample, over 75% were seen once. The CDR3 totals 14 residues. Trimming at V came to 3 bases and at J to 4 bases, leaving 3 bases not matched to a gene. Germline lookup yields CDR1 SGHRS and CDR2 YFSETQ. Sequenced sample: PBMCs. This TCR derives from a woman in her 30s in good health and CMV-seronegative. The V gene is TRBV5-1, the J gene TRBJ2-3; TRBD1 agrees at 9 bases. The CDR3 region has the DNA TGCGCCAGCAGCTCGGGACAGGGTGCAGATACGCAGTATTTT. Its translation: CASSSGQGADTQYF. Drawing the rest from reference TRBV5-1 and TRBJ2-3, the complete variable domain is KAGVTQTPRYLIKTRGQQVTLSCSPISGHRSVSWYQQTPGQGLQFLFEYFSETQRNKGNFPGRFSGRQFSNSRSEMNVSTLELGDSALYLCASSSGQGADTQYFGPGTRLTVL.